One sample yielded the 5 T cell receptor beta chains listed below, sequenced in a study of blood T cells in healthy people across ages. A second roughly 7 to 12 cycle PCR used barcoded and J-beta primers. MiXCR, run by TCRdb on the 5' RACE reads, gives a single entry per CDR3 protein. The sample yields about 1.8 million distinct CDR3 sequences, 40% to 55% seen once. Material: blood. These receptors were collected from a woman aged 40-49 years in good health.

CDR3 in DNA: TGTGCCAGCACCCAGACTAGCGGGGGGGCCAAAAACATTCAGTACTTC. Encoded protein: CASTQTSGGAKNIQYF. The chain links TRBV2 to TRBJ2-4, with 13 bases identical to TRBD2. The V and J ends lost 7 bases and 1 base, in that order; junction bases with no gene match: 4. Germline CDR1 is SNHLY and CDR2 is FYNNEI. This CDR3 comprises 16 residues.

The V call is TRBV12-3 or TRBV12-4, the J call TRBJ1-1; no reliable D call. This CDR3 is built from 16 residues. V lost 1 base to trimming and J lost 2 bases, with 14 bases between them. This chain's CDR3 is CASSLGAGGGNTEAFF. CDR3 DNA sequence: TGTGCCAGCAGTTTAGGGGCAGGTGGAGGAAACACTGAAGCTTTCTTT.

The CDR3 region has the DNA TGTGCCAGCAGTTACTCGGCAGGAGCCCCCTACGAGCAGTACTTC. This translates into CASSYSAGAPYEQYF. The chain has TRBV6-5 and TRBJ2-7; D is unresolved. The length of the CDR3 is 15 residues. Germline assignment: CDR1 MNHEY and CDR2 SVGAGI. The V end lost 0 bases, the J end lost 2 bases, and 11 bases lay between the germline ends.

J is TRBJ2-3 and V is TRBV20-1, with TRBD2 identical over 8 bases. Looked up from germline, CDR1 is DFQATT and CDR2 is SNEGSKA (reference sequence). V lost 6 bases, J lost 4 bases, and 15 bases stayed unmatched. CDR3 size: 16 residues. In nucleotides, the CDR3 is TGCAGTGCCATGGGTGCCTCCGGGGGGGCTGCAGATACGCAGTATTTT. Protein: CSAMGASGGAADTQYF.

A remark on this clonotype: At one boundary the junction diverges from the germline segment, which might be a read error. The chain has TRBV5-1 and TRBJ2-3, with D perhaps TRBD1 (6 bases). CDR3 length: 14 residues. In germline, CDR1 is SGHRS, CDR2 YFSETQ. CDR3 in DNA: TGTGCCAGCAGCCTGGGACACGGCACAGATACGCAGTATTTT. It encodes CASSLGHGTDTQYF.